Each of the 14 T cell receptor beta chains below was sequenced from the same sample in a study of cytomegalovirus exposure and HLA in healthy donors. With 60 Vbeta and 13 Jbeta primers, the PCR was carried out. Profiled with immunoSEQ multiplex PCR; TCRdb holds only in-frame clones, not every one. The sample yields under 200,000 clones, around 80% seen once. The sample taken for sequencing was PBMCs. The receptors here all came from a middle-aged man in good health and CMV-seronegative.

The rearrangement links TRBV7-2 to TRBJ2-1, with 10 bases that match TRBD2. The CDR3 runs 15 residues. V lost 5 bases to trimming and J lost 13 bases; unmatched junction nucleotides: 14. CDR1 and CDR2 from the germline V gene are SGHTA and FQGNSA. CDR3 residues: CASSPNWASGSYQFF. The CDR3 bases are TGTGCCAGCAGCCCGAACTGGGCTAGCGGGAGTTATCAGTTCTTC.

The chain carries TRBV7-8 and TRBJ2-1; the match to TRBD1 covers 7 bases. Germline values: CDR1 SGHVS, CDR2 FQNEAQ. Germline trimming cut 1 base from V and 9 bases from J; bases unmatched to any gene: 0. The CDR3 totals 12 residues. The CDR3 sequence is CASSLEGAEQFF. DNA of the CDR3: TGTGCCAGCAGCTTAGAGGGGGCTGAGCAGTTCTTC.

This chain uses TRBV5-1 with TRBJ2-5; maybe TRBD1 (5 bases). This CDR3 region has 14 residues. The germline V gene has CDR1 SGHRS and CDR2 YFSETQ. Trimming took 0 bases from V and 5 from J, leaving 11 bases between them. The CDR3 here is CASSLGHWGETQYF. The CDR3 coding sequence is TGCGCCAGCAGCTTGGGCCATTGGGGCGAGACCCAGTACTTC.

This chain joins TRBV9 and TRBJ2-1; D might be TRBD2 (6 bases). Germline V gene sequence: CDR1 SGDLS, CDR2 YYNGEE. Trimming removed 0 bases from V and 2 bases from J, with 12 bases in between. The CDR3 has 16 amino acids. The CDR3 nucleotides read TGTGCCAGCAGCGTAGACGGCGGGATGACCTACAATGAGCAGTTCTTC. Its translation is CASSVDGGMTYNEQFF. The full variable domain, rest sourced from reference TRBV9 and TRBJ2-1, is DSGVTQTPKHLITATGQRVTLRCSPRSGDLSVYWYQQSLDQGLQFLIQYYNGEERAKGNILERFSAQQFPDLHSELNLSSLELGDSALYFCASSVDGGMTYNEQFFGPGTRLTVL.

This sequence joins TRBV19 and TRBJ2-7; 13 nucleotides match TRBD2. The CDR3 spans 15 residues. The germline CDR1 and CDR2 sequences are LNHDA and SQIVND (reference sequence). With 6 bases clipped from V and 1 base from J, the junction kept 3 bases outside the gene matches. This CDR3 reads CASSILAGGSYEQYF. In nucleotides, the CDR3 is TGTGCCAGTAGCATACTAGCGGGAGGGTCCTACGAGCAGTACTTC.

This sequence joins TRBV19 and TRBJ1-1, with 9 bases identical to TRBD1. CDR1 and CDR2 (germline): LNHDA, SQIVND (reference sequence). This CDR3 is 13 amino acids long. The V and J ends lost 9 bases and 2 bases, in that order; junction bases with no gene match: 4. CDR3 sequence: CASGTGLNTEAFF. In nucleotides, the CDR3 is TGTGCCAGCGGGACAGGGCTTAACACTGAAGCTTTCTTT. The full variable domain, completed using reference TRBV19 and TRBJ1-1, is DGGITQSPKYLFRKEGQNVTLSCEQNLNHDAMYWYRQDPGQGLRLIYYSQIVNDFQKGDIAEGYSVSREKKESFPLTVTSAQKNPTAFYLCASGTGLNTEAFFGQGTRLTVV.

This chain uses TRBV29-1 with TRBJ1-5; D is possibly TRBD1 (5 bases). The V gene's germline CDR1 is SQVTM and CDR2 ANQGSEA. This CDR3 region has 16 residues. The germline V and J ends were trimmed by 4 bases and 0 bases, with 16 bases remaining between them. This CDR3 reads CSVAGVDGGSNQPQHF. CDR3 DNA sequence: TGCAGCGTTGCCGGAGTTGACGGGGGTAGCAATCAGCCCCAGCATTTT.

This clone showed up just a few times. This sequence joins TRBV4-1 and TRBJ2-7; 9 positions match TRBD1. Germline CDR1 is MGHRA and CDR2 is YSYEKL. CDR3 length equals 16 residues. Trimming took 4 bases from V and 1 from J; bases not matched to a gene: 8. The CDR3 region has the DNA TGCGCCAGCAGCCGCAGTTCACAGGGGGCGTCCTACGAGCAGTACTTC. This translates into CASSRSSQGASYEQYF.

This clone was picked up a small number of times. This chain links TRBV7-9 with TRBJ2-2; TRBD2 agrees at 7 bases. This CDR3 spans 14 amino acids. The germline V gene has CDR1 SEHNR and CDR2 FQNEAQ (reference sequence). The junction had 1 base not matched to a gene; V was cut back by 1 base and J by 5 bases. This CDR3 is CASSLGGLTGELFF. The CDR3 DNA reads as TGTGCCAGCAGCTTAGGGGGACTAACCGGGGAGCTGTTTTTT. The whole variable domain, remainder taken from reference TRBV7-9 and TRBJ2-2, is DTGVSQNPRHKITKRGQNVTFRCDPISEHNRLYWYRQTLGQGPEFLTYFQNEAQLEKSRLLSDRFSAERPKGSFSTLEIQRTEQGDSAMYLCASSLGGLTGELFFGEGSRLTVL.

In this sample, this clone turned up a few times. This chain links TRBV23-1 with TRBJ1-1; 7 bases agree with TRBD1. TRBV23-1 is classed as an ORF, of uncertain function. This CDR3 contains 14 residues. Germline trimming cut 0 bases from V and 8 bases from J; bases unmatched to any gene: 6. Here the CDR3 DNA reads TGCGCCAGCAGTCAATCGTGGACGGGACAGGAAGCTTTCTTT. As protein: CASSQSWTGQEAFF.

The CDR3 sequence is CAISTGTRGTYEQYF. DNA of the CDR3: TGTGCCATCAGCACCGGGACTAGGGGGACCTACGAGCAGTACTTC. The V gene is TRBV10-3, the J gene TRBJ2-7; 8 bases are shared with TRBD2. CDR3 length: 15 residues. V dropped 6 bases and J dropped 2; count of bases not matched to a gene: 9. Germline lookup yields CDR1 ENHRY and CDR2 SYGVKD.

This clone was picked up many times. This chain connects TRBV11-2 to TRBJ2-1; a possible D gene is TRBD1 (6 bases). V lost 5 bases and J 10 bases, leaving 18 bases between the germline ends. In germline, CDR1 is SGHAT, CDR2 FQNNGV. The CDR3 sequence is 14 residues long. The CDR3 is CASSLIYRDREQFF. CDR3 nucleotides: TGTGCCAGCAGCCTTATCTACAGGGATCGGGAGCAGTTCTTC.

This chain links TRBV27 with TRBJ1-5, with D perhaps TRBD1 (6 bases). Germline V gene data show CDR1 as MNHEY and CDR2 as SMNVEV (reference sequence). Deletions cut 10 bases from V and 2 bases from J, with 18 bases between. CDR3 length: 15 residues. CDR3 coding DNA: TGTGCCAACCCGAAGCCGCCAGGGGGCAATCAGCCCCAGCATTTT. This codes for CANPKPPGGNQPQHF.

The chain has TRBV5-5 and TRBJ2-1; possible D gene TRBD2, 6 bases. V was shortened by 6 bases and J by 6 bases, with 28 bases between the two germline ends. Germline V gene sequence: CDR1 SGHKS, CDR2 YYEKEE (reference sequence). The CDR3 has 18 residues. The CDR3 sequence: CASILGRSGSSSLNEQFF. DNA for the CDR3: TGTGCCAGCATCCTTGGACGTAGCGGTAGTTCATCCCTCAATGAGCAGTTCTTC.